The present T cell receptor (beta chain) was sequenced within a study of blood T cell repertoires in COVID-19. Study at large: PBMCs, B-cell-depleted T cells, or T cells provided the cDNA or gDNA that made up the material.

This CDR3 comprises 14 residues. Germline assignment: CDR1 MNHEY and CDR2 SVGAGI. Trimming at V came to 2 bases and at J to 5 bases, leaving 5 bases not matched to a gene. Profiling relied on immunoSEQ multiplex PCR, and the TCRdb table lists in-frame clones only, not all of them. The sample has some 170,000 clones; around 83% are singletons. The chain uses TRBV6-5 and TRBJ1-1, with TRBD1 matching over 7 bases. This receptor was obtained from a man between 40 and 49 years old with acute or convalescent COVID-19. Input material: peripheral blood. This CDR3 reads CASSYTDRETEAFF. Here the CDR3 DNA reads TGTGCCAGCAGTTACACCGACAGGGAGACTGAAGCTTTCTTT.